Below, one T cell receptor (beta chain) is given with its context. A single base separates this from a much larger clone, so it may be a read error. The data stem from a study of spatial heterogeneity in lung cancer. Via MiXCR, TCRdb re-called the 5' RACE reads, giving one row per CDR3 protein. Here the sample spans around 120,000 distinct CDR3 sequences, roughly an eighth being singletons. CDR1 is SGHDT and CDR2 is YYEEEE in the germline V gene. Losses at the gene ends were 4 bases for V and 6 bases for J; bases not matched to a gene: 11. The CDR3 totals 16 residues. The time point is: blood at routine non-recurrence follow-up after resection. Whole RNA was taken from tumor, nontumor lung or frozen PBMC; it was then sequenced unsorted.

Sequences were derived from PBMCs, sampled at follow-up. This chain uses TRBV5-6 with TRBJ2-2; 8 nucleotides agree with TRBD1. The TCR originated in a male donor with early-stage non-small cell lung cancer. CDR3 nucleotide sequence: TGTGCCAGCAGCCCCATCCTGGACAGGGTGGCCGGGGAGCTGTTTTTT. Its protein product is CASSPILDRVAGELFF.